Listed below are T cell receptor beta chains from one sample, sequenced in a study of blood T cells in healthy people across ages. TCRdb re-called the 5' RACE reads with MiXCR, one entry per CDR3 protein. Of hundreds of thousands of distinct CDR3 sequences listed, more than 40% are singletons. The specimen was blood. The origin of the receptors is a woman aged 55-70 years in good health. CDR3s include the opening cysteine and the closing phenylalanine or tryptophan. The order of the fields is V gene, clone size, D gene, J gene, CDR3 protein, CDR3 DNA. The D gene is left open where the match is weak. The size entry is marked missing in some rows and otherwise reads once, few, many or a size class.

v_call: TRBV20-1; clone_size: few; d_call: NA; j_call: TRBJ2-1; cdr3_aa: CSARVVYNEQFF; cdr3_nt: TGCAGTGCTAGAGTGGTATACAATGAGCAGTTCTTC
v_call: TRBV11-3; clone_size: NA; d_call: TRBD1; j_call: TRBJ2-1; cdr3_aa: CASSLKQGANNEQFF; cdr3_nt: TGTGCCAGCAGCTTAAAGCAGGGGGCAAACAATGAGCAGTTCTTC
v_call: TRBV27; clone_size: few; d_call: TRBD1; j_call: TRBJ1-2; cdr3_aa: CASSSTGALGRLYGYTF; cdr3_nt: TGTGCCAGCAGTTCCACAGGGGCCTTAGGTCGACTCTATGGCTACACCTTC
v_call: TRBV5-1; clone_size: NA; d_call: TRBD1; j_call: TRBJ2-2; cdr3_aa: CASSCVLQGFGELFF; cdr3_nt: TGCGCCAGCAGCTGCGTATTACAGGGGTTCGGGGAGCTGTTTTTT
v_call: TRBV11-2; clone_size: NA; d_call: NA; j_call: TRBJ2-1; cdr3_aa: CASSLGGRLNEQFF; cdr3_nt: TGTGCCAGCAGTTTGGGGGGGCGCCTCAATGAGCAGTTCTTC
v_call: TRBV20-1; clone_size: NA; d_call: NA; j_call: TRBJ2-7; cdr3_aa: CSARRAGSYNEQYF; cdr3_nt: TGCAGTGCTAGGAGGGCAGGCTCCTACAATGAGCAGTACTTC
v_call: TRBV5-1; clone_size: NA; d_call: NA; j_call: TRBJ2-2; cdr3_aa: CASSRTTGSYEQYFGAGELFF; cdr3_nt: NA
v_call: TRBV6-2/TRBV6-3; clone_size: NA; d_call: TRBD1; j_call: TRBJ2-5; cdr3_aa: CASSDGTGKETQDF; cdr3_nt: TGTGCCAGCAGTGACGGGACAGGCAAAGAGACCCAGGACTTC
v_call: TRBV5-1; clone_size: NA; d_call: NA; j_call: TRBJ2-5; cdr3_aa: CASSLGAGENLQETQNF; cdr3_nt: TGCGCCAGCAGCTTGGGGGCTGGGGAGAATCTTCAAGAGACCCAGAACTTC
v_call: TRBV5-1; clone_size: NA; d_call: TRBD2; j_call: TRBJ2-7; cdr3_aa: CASRDGLAGVYEQYF; cdr3_nt: TGCGCCAGCAGAGACGGACTAGCGGGAGTGTACGAGCAGTACTTC
v_call: TRBV6-2/TRBV6-3; clone_size: few; d_call: NA; j_call: TRBJ2-5; cdr3_aa: CASSRFSGVETQYF; cdr3_nt: TGTGCCAGCAGTCGCTTCTCAGGGGTGGAGACCCAGTACTTC
v_call: TRBV7-2; clone_size: few; d_call: TRBD2; j_call: TRBJ2-1; cdr3_aa: CASSFLLAGGEQFF; cdr3_nt: TGTGCCAGCAGCTTCTTACTAGCGGGAGGGGAGCAGTTCTTC
v_call: TRBV6-5; clone_size: NA; d_call: NA; j_call: TRBJ1-2; cdr3_aa: CASRYTTSDGYTF; cdr3_nt: TGTGCCAGCAGGTACACCACCAGCGATGGCTACACCTTC
v_call: TRBV20-1; clone_size: NA; d_call: NA; j_call: TRBJ2-6; cdr3_aa: CSARAASGANVLTF; cdr3_nt: TGCAGTGCTAGAGCGGCCTCTGGGGCCAACGTCCTGACTTTC
v_call: TRBV7-6; clone_size: few; d_call: NA; j_call: TRBJ2-1; cdr3_aa: CASSLAAGEQFF; cdr3_nt: TGTGCCAGCAGCTTAGCGGCGGGTGAGCAGTTCTTC
v_call: TRBV7-8; clone_size: NA; d_call: TRBD1; j_call: TRBJ2-5; cdr3_aa: CASSLVSRGQETQYF; cdr3_nt: TGTGCCAGCAGCTTAGTTAGCAGGGGGCAAGAGACCCAGTACTTC
v_call: TRBV20-1; clone_size: few; d_call: NA; j_call: TRBJ2-5; cdr3_aa: CSASRGGTSYEQYF; cdr3_nt: TGCAGTGCTAGTCGTGGCGGGACATCCTATGAGCAGTACTTC
v_call: TRBV7-2; clone_size: few; d_call: TRBD1; j_call: TRBJ2-4; cdr3_aa: CASSLGTPGQGGLAKNIQYF; cdr3_nt: TGTGCCAGCAGCCTGGGGACGCCGGGACAGGGAGGCTTAGCCAAAAACATTCAGTACTTC
v_call: TRBV28; clone_size: NA; d_call: NA; j_call: TRBJ2-7; cdr3_aa: CASSLSGRLGSYEQYF; cdr3_nt: TGTGCCAGCAGTTTATCCGGGCGGCTTGGCTCCTACGAGCAGTACTTC
v_call: TRBV2; clone_size: NA; d_call: TRBD2; j_call: TRBJ2-7; cdr3_aa: CASRPNSGGSYEQYF; cdr3_nt: TGTGCCAGCAGACCTAATAGCGGGGGCTCCTACGAGCAGTACTTC
v_call: TRBV18; clone_size: NA; d_call: NA; j_call: TRBJ2-5; cdr3_aa: CASSPDGRETQYF; cdr3_nt: TGTGCCAGCTCACCAGATGGACGAGAGACCCAGTACTTC
v_call: TRBV13; clone_size: few; d_call: TRBD2; j_call: TRBJ2-7; cdr3_aa: CASSSGLAPYEQYF; cdr3_nt: TGTGCCAGCAGCTCCGGACTAGCCCCCTACGAGCAGTACTTC
v_call: TRBV20-1; clone_size: NA; d_call: NA; j_call: TRBJ1-2; cdr3_aa: CSILEWMEDGDYGYTF; cdr3_nt: TGCAGTATACTTGAGTGGATGGAGGATGGGGACTATGGCTACACCTTC
v_call: TRBV5-1; clone_size: once; d_call: NA; j_call: TRBJ1-5; cdr3_aa: CASSLDGTLNQPQHF; cdr3_nt: TGCGCCAGCAGCTTGGATGGGACCCTCAATCAGCCCCAGCATTTT
v_call: TRBV19; clone_size: NA; d_call: NA; j_call: TRBJ1-2; cdr3_aa: CASTAGLGSYGYTF; cdr3_nt: TGTGCCAGTACCGCGGGACTGGGGAGCTATGGCTACACCTTC
v_call: TRBV6-4; clone_size: NA; d_call: TRBD2; j_call: TRBJ2-5; cdr3_aa: CARVAGARETQYF; cdr3_nt: TGTGCCAGGGTAGCGGGAGCTCGGGAGACCCAGTACTTC
v_call: TRBV18; clone_size: NA; d_call: TRBD1; j_call: TRBJ2-3; cdr3_aa: CASSTGKSDTQYF; cdr3_nt: TGTGCCAGCTCGACAGGGAAGTCAGATACGCAGTATTTT
v_call: TRBV7-3; clone_size: NA; d_call: NA; j_call: TRBJ2-7; cdr3_aa: CASSLTTRGEQYF; cdr3_nt: TGTGCCAGCAGCTTAACTACCCGCGGGGAGCAGTACTTC
v_call: TRBV10-3; clone_size: few; d_call: NA; j_call: TRBJ2-5; cdr3_aa: CAISESGVQETQYF; cdr3_nt: TGTGCCATCAGTGAGTCGGGAGTGCAAGAGACCCAGTACTTC
v_call: TRBV28; clone_size: NA; d_call: NA; j_call: TRBJ2-3; cdr3_aa: CASSFPSSDTQYF; cdr3_nt: TGTGCCAGCAGTTTCCCCTCGTCAGATACGCAGTATTTT
v_call: TRBV7-7; clone_size: few; d_call: NA; j_call: TRBJ2-5; cdr3_aa: CASSLDERETQYF; cdr3_nt: TGTGCCAGCAGCTTAGACGAACGGGAGACCCAGTACTTC